The clone carrying this T cell receptor beta chain came up a few times. Its antigen is undetermined. No donor was unhealthy or non-Caucasian. TCRdb used MiXCR to reprocess the 5' RACE reads, holding one entry per CDR3 protein. This table has about 210,000 distinct CDR3 sequences, over 8% appearing once. The sample originates from a study of identical twins. Study-level points and caveats: Cord blood's abundant beta clonotypes had fewer insertions, unlike memory repertoires. One should note that invariant MAIT and iNKT cells could partly confound zero-insertion analyses.

The V gene lost 6 bases and the J gene lost 3 bases, with 8 bases spanning the gap. The CDR3 sequence is 12 residues long. Germline values: CDR1 LGHDT, CDR2 YNNKEL (reference sequence). The sequence came from a woman between 18 and 29 years old in good health. The chain recombines TRBV3-1 with TRBJ1-1; D is undetermined. Input material: memory (CD45RO+) T cells sorted from blood. CDR3 sequence reads: CASRLGDTEAFF. CDR3 DNA sequence: TGTGCCAGCAGGCTTGGGGACACTGAAGCTTTCTTT.